The 5 T cell receptor beta chains listed next were all sequenced from one sample in a study of blood T cells in healthy people across ages. Through a sample-barcoded 5' primer and a J-beta primer mix, a second PCR was run for roughly 7 to 11 cycles. TCRdb processed the 5' RACE reads anew with MiXCR; each CDR3 protein has one entry. The table includes about 1 million distinct CDR3 sequences, 35% to 55% detected once. The sample taken for sequencing was blood. The source is a woman aged 60-75 years in good health.

This clonotype showed up just once. J is TRBJ2-1 and V is TRBV7-9; TRBD1 agrees at 9 bases. Trimming took 5 bases from V and 0 from J; bases not matched to a gene: 11. Germline V CDR1 and CDR2: SEHNR, FQNEAQ (reference sequence). This CDR3 is built from 18 residues. The CDR3, as DNA: TGTGCCAGCAGCCACCGGGACAGGGAAGTCGGCTCCTACAATGAGCAGTTCTTC. Residues: CASSHRDREVGSYNEQFF.

This rearrangement joins TRBV20-1 to TRBJ2-1; tentative D call: TRBD2 (6 bases). The germline V gene encodes CDR1 DFQATT and CDR2 SNEGSKA (reference sequence). V gave up 3 bases and J gave up 7 bases, with 22 bases separating them. CDR3 length: 16 amino acids. In DNA form, the CDR3 reads TGCAGTGCTAGGGACCCCCTTGCGGGATCGGGGAATGAGCAGTTCTTC. Amino acid sequence: CSARDPLAGSGNEQFF.

Note on this clonotype: This could be a read error, since a much larger clone is one nucleotide away. The rearrangement links TRBV7-3 to TRBJ2-4, with a possible D match to TRBD2 (6 bases). The DNA end is more similar to TRBJ2-7, so the J call may be wrong. CDR1 SGHTA and CDR2 FQGTGA come from the germline V gene. This CDR3 is 14 amino acids long. CDR3 residues: CASSLGRGPCEQYF. DNA of the CDR3: TGTGCCAGCAGCTTAGGGCGGGGCCCCTGCGAGCAGTACTTC.

This sequence joins TRBV28 and TRBJ2-1; 8 bases are shared with TRBD1. J was trimmed by 0 bases and V by 6 bases; bases with no gene match: 7. Germline V lookup: CDR1 MDHEN, CDR2 SYDVKM. This CDR3 has 16 amino acids. The CDR3 sequence is CASRGGQASSYNEQFF. CDR3 nucleotides: TGTGCCAGCAGGGGGGGACAGGCTAGCTCCTACAATGAGCAGTTCTTC.

In its sample, this clonotype was seen a few times. DNA of the CDR3: TGTGCCAGCGCCACCACAGTATACGAGCAGTACTTC. Encoded protein: CASATTVYEQYF. The genes are TRBV6-6 and TRBJ2-7, with D uncertain. CDR1 is MNHNY and CDR2 is SVGAGI in the germline V gene (reference sequence). The length of the CDR3 is 12 residues. V shed 8 bases and J shed 4 bases, with 12 bases lying between them.